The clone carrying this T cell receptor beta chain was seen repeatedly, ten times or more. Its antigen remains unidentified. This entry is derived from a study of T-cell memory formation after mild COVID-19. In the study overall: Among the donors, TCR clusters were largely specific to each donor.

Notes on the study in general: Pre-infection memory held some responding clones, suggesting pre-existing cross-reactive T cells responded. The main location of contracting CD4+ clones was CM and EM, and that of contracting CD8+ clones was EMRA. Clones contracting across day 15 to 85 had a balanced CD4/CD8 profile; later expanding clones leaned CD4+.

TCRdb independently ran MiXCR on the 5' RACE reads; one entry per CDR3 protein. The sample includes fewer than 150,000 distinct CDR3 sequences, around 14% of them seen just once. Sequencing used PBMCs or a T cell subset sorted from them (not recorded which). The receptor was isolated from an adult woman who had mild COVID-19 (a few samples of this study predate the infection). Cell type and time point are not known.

This chain's CDR3 is CSARDPFLVRTDTQYF. In DNA, the CDR3 is TGCAGTGCTAGAGATCCCTTTTTGGTCCGCACAGATACGCAGTATTTT. The V and J genes are TRBV20-1 and TRBJ2-3; no firm D call. V gave up 0 bases and J gave up 1 base, with 14 bases separating them. The CDR3 is made up of 16 amino acids. Germline V gene sequence: CDR1 DFQATT, CDR2 SNEGSKA (reference sequence).